The present T cell receptor (beta chain) was sequenced within a study of cytomegalovirus exposure and HLA in healthy donors. Study in general: Earlier sequencing of some 190 million T cells yielded about 120 million unique TCR beta sequences.

This clone was seen once. Its antigen is not known. The study ran its PCR with 60 Vbeta and 13 Jbeta primers. Using immunoSEQ multiplex PCR, the repertoire was profiled, and TCRdb retains in-frame clones only, with some absent. The table includes under 80,000 clones, 70% to 75% detected once. J lost 4 bases, V lost 5 bases, and 7 bases had no gene match. Per germline, CDR1 SGHTA and CDR2 FQGNSA. There are 15 residues in the CDR3. Whole-study results and caveats: It was assumed in the presence/absence analyses that sequencing depth was roughly uniform across donors. Information on immune exposure was restricted to one variable (CMV serostatus).

The clonotype was recovered from a woman between 25 and 40 years old in good health and CMV-seronegative. The V gene is TRBV7-2, the J gene TRBJ2-1; 8 positions match TRBD2. Sequencing used PBMCs. The CDR3 DNA sequence: TGTGCCAGCAGCCAAAGCGGGAGTCAATACAATGAGCAGTTCTTC. Translation: CASSQSGSQYNEQFF.